Ten or more counts support the clone carrying this T cell receptor beta chain. The V gene's germline CDR1 is SGHVS and CDR2 FNYEAQ. This CDR3 has 15 amino acids. Trimming removed 3 bases from V and 6 bases from J, with 15 bases in between. In the original analysis: For nucleated cells, counts were estimated from reference gene primer amplification. This table comes from immunoSEQ multiplex PCR, and its TCRdb copy is limited to in-frame clones, with some not included. That table supplies the V and J calls and clone size; D and trimming were determined from the DNA. The table records approximately 190,000 clones, around 80% of them present only once. This sample is part of a study of blood T cell repertoires in COVID-19.

The chain carries TRBV7-6 and TRBJ2-1, with D possibly being TRBD2 (6 bases). Sequencing used peripheral blood. The sequence came from a human donor with acute or convalescent COVID-19. The donor label of this sample is uncertain. DNA of the CDR3: TGTGCCAGCAGCTTTGGGGGAGCGGGCTTCAATGAGCAGTTCTTC. This encodes CASSFGGAGFNEQFF.